Listed here are 6 T cell receptor beta chains from one sample, sequenced in a study of spatial heterogeneity in lung cancer. Time point here: blood at routine non-recurrence follow-up after resection. Whole RNA, which was extracted from tumor, nontumor lung tissue or frozen PBMC, was sequenced without any cell sorting. One entry per CDR3 protein results from TCRdb running MiXCR on the 5' RACE reads. This sample yields some 54,000 distinct CDR3 sequences, of which under 8% are seen a single time; approximately 40% belongs to the top ten. The specimen was PBMCs, collected at follow-up. Receptors originate from a female donor with early-stage non-small cell lung cancer.

This clonotype occurred many times. The gene calls are TRBV10-3 and TRBJ2-6; 8 positions agree with TRBD2. Germline V gives CDR1 ENHRY, CDR2 SYGVKD. After removal of 4 bases from V and 0 bases from J, the junction contained 5 bases not matched to a gene. The length of the CDR3 is 17 residues. Written as DNA, the CDR3 is TGTGCCATCAGTGTAGCGGGGCCAAACTCTGGGGCCAACGTCCTGACTTTC. It codes for CAISVAGPNSGANVLTF.

This clonotype was detected ten times or more. The chain employs TRBV2 and TRBJ2-2; D is perhaps TRBD1 (6 bases). Trimming pared 5 bases from V and 4 bases from J, leaving 14 bases between. Per germline, CDR1 SNHLY and CDR2 FYNNEI. The CDR3 runs 15 residues. CDR3 residues: CASSPTVQGTGELFF. The CDR3 DNA reads as TGTGCCAGCAGTCCGACTGTACAGGGCACCGGGGAGCTGTTTTTT. Filled out from reference TRBV2 and TRBJ2-2, the complete variable domain reads EPEVTQTPSHQVTQMGQEVILRCVPISNHLYFYWYRQILGQKVEFLVSFYNNEISEKSEIFDDQFSVERPDGSNFTLKIRSTKLEDSAMYFCASSPTVQGTGELFFGEGSRLTVL.

In this sample, this clonotype turned up a few times. The chain links TRBV7-8 to TRBJ2-7; the D gene could be TRBD1 or TRBD2 (7 bases each). V was clipped by 1 base and J by 0 bases, with 13 bases between them. The CDR3 covers 16 residues. The germline CDR1 and CDR2 sequences are SGHVS and FQNEAQ. CDR3 DNA: TGTGCCAGCAGCTTAGTTCGGGGGGACAGCTCCTACGAGCAGTACTTC. Translating it yields CASSLVRGDSSYEQYF.

This clonotype was recorded a few times. The V gene is TRBV6-6, the J gene TRBJ1-1; D unclear. CDR3 length: 12 amino acids. Germline CDR1 reads MNHNY; CDR2 reads SVGAGI (reference sequence). Trimming pared 2 bases from V and 2 bases from J, leaving 3 bases between. The CDR3 DNA reads as TGTGCCAGCAGTTACGTTAACACTGAAGCTTTCTTT. Residues: CASSYVNTEAFF.

This clonotype was found a few times. CDR3 sequence: CASGLGRQLANYGYTF. CDR3 bases: TGTGCTAGTGGTTTGGGGCGGCAATTAGCTAACTATGGCTACACCTTC. The rearrangement links TRBV12-5 to TRBJ1-2; D gene unclear. V gave up 1 base and J gave up 0 bases, with 12 bases separating them. The CDR3 sequence is 16 residues long. Germline V gene sequence: CDR1 LGHNT, CDR2 FRNRAP.

This clonotype was counted ten times or more. The chain joins TRBV5-1 to TRBJ1-2, with D perhaps TRBD1 (6 bases). Germline lookup yields CDR1 SGHRS and CDR2 YFSETQ. The CDR3 totals 14 residues. V was trimmed by 6 bases and J by 2 bases, leaving 14 bases between them. The CDR3 bases are TGCGCCAGCACCCCCCTCGGACAGAACTATGGCTACACCTTC. Protein sequence: CASTPLGQNYGYTF.